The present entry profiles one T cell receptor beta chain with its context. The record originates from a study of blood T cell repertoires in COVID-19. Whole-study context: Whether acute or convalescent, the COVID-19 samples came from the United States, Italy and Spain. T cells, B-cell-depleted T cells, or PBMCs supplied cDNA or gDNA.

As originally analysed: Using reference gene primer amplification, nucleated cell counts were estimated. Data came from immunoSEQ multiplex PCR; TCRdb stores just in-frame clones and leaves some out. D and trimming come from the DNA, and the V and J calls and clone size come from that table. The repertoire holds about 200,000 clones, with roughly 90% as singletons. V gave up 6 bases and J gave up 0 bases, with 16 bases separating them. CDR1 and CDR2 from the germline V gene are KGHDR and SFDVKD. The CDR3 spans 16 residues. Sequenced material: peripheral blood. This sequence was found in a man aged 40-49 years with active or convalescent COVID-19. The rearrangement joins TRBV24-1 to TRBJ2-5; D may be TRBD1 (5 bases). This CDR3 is CATSSGKGHNQETQYF. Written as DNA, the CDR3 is TGTGCCACCAGTAGTGGGAAAGGACACAACCAAGAGACCCAGTACTTC.